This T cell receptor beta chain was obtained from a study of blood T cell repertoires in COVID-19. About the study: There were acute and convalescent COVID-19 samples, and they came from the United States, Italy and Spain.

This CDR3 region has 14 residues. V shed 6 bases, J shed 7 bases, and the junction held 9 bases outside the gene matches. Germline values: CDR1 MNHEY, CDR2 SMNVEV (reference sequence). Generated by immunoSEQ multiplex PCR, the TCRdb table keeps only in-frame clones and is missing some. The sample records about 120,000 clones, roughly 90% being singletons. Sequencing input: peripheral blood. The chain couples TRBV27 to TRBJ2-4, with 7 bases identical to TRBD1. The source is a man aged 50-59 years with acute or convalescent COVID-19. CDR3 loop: CASRADRAGNIQYF. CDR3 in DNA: TGTGCCAGCAGGGCCGACAGGGCTGGGAACATTCAGTACTTC.